These 25 T cell receptor beta chains originate from one sample sequenced in a study of T cells after yellow fever vaccination. MiXCR, run by TCRdb on the 5' RACE reads, gives a single entry per CDR3 protein. Among about 75,000 distinct CDR3 sequences listed, around 7% were seen once. Sequencing used CD8+ T cells sorted from PBMCs, obtained more than 8 days after the first yellow fever vaccination. These receptors came from a man aged 18 to 35 who received the YFV17D yellow fever vaccine.

This clonotype has only a few counts. The chain joins TRBV9 to TRBJ2-4; possible D gene TRBD1, 6 bases. Germline lookup yields CDR1 SGDLS and CDR2 YYNGEE. The CDR3 totals 15 residues. The V gene lost 3 bases and the J gene lost 5 bases, with 15 bases spanning the gap. This CDR3 is CASSAGSRTENIQYF. Written as DNA, the CDR3 is TGTGCCAGCAGCGCAGGATCCAGGACAGAAAACATTCAGTACTTC. The entire variable domain, with the rest obtained from reference TRBV9 and TRBJ2-4, is as follows: DSGVTQTPKHLITATGQRVTLRCSPRSGDLSVYWYQQSLDQGLQFLIQYYNGEERAKGNILERFSAQQFPDLHSELNLSSLELGDSALYFCASSAGSRTENIQYFGAGTRLSVL.

This clonotype has only one observation. A read error is possible here, since a much larger clone lies one base away. This chain connects TRBV4-1 to TRBJ2-2, with a weak D call TRBD2 (5 bases). CDR3 length: 12 residues. Germline values: CDR1 MGHRA, CDR2 YSYEKL. This CDR3 reads CASGQQSGELFF. The CDR3 nucleotides read TGCGCCAGCGGCCAACAATCGGGAGAGCTGTTTTTT.

This clonotype was recorded at least ten times. The rearrangement links TRBV27 to TRBJ2-1; D remains ambiguous. The CDR3 consists of 16 residues. Germline V gives CDR1 MNHEY, CDR2 SMNVEV (reference sequence). Trimming removed 1 base from V and 0 bases from J, with 10 bases in between. CDR3 DNA sequence: TGTGCCAGCAGTTTATATGGCAGCAGCTCCTACAATGAGCAGTTCTTC. This encodes CASSLYGSSSYNEQFF.

This clonotype was recorded many times. The chain couples TRBV6-2 or TRBV6-3 to TRBJ2-3; D unclear. This CDR3 contains 14 residues. Germline CDR1 is MNHEY and CDR2 is SVGEGT. The V gene lost 2 bases and the J gene lost 0 bases, with 6 bases spanning the gap. The CDR3 DNA sequence: TGTGCCAGCAGTTACGAGGTTAGCACAGATACGCAGTATTTT. Residues: CASSYEVSTDTQYF.

This clonotype has ten or more counts. The chain recombines TRBV6-5 with TRBJ2-2; the D is unclear. Trimming removed 5 bases from V and 2 bases from J, with 9 bases in between. This CDR3 region has 14 residues. Germline V gives CDR1 MNHEY, CDR2 SVGAGI. CDR3 bases: TGTGCCAGCAGTCACGACGGAAACACCGGGGAGCTGTTTTTT. The encoded protein is CASSHDGNTGELFF.

The chain employs TRBV6-1 and TRBJ1-5, with D perhaps TRBD1 (5 bases). CDR3 length: 19 residues. The germline V gene encodes CDR1 MNHNS and CDR2 SASEGT. V gave up 3 bases and J gave up 0 bases, with 21 bases separating them. The CDR3 region is CASSEVPHNRQYSNQPQHF. CDR3 nucleotides: TGTGCCAGCAGTGAGGTACCGCACAACAGGCAATATAGCAATCAGCCCCAGCATTTT.

This clonotype was seen ten or more times. V and J are TRBV27 and TRBJ2-5, with D maybe TRBD1 (5 bases). CDR1 MNHEY and CDR2 SMNVEV come from the germline V gene (reference sequence). The CDR3 has 14 amino acids. The V end lost 9 bases, the J end lost 3 bases, and 17 bases lay between the germline ends. CDR3 region: CASAQGLAEETQYF. CDR3 DNA: TGTGCCAGTGCGCAGGGATTGGCGGAAGAGACCCAGTACTTC.

At least ten counts were recorded for this clonotype. Mismatch with germline at one junction end may stem from a read error. V and J are TRBV5-1 and TRBJ2-1; D not certain. The CDR3 consists of 13 residues. Germline loops: CDR1 SGHRS, CDR2 YFSETQ. CDR3 residues: CASSPDSYNEQFF. The CDR3 DNA reads as TGTGCCAGCAGCCCGGACTCCTACAATGAGCAGTTCTTC.

This clonotype has at least ten counts. The chain carries TRBV7-9 and TRBJ2-3; D is possibly TRBD2 (5 bases). Germline assignment: CDR1 SEHNR and CDR2 FQNEAQ (reference sequence). This CDR3 has 15 residues. The V end was cut by 3 bases, the J end by 6 bases, with 16 bases between. CDR3 bases: TGTGCCAGCAGCTTTAGAGCCAGCGGTGGGGATACGCAGTATTTT. This encodes CASSFRASGGDTQYF.

Ten or more counts support this clonotype. This chain uses TRBV7-9 with TRBJ1-1; D is undetermined. The V end lost 7 bases, the J end lost 1 base, and 10 bases lay between the germline ends. The length of the CDR3 is 13 residues. Germline lookup yields CDR1 SEHNR and CDR2 FQNEAQ (reference sequence). Written as DNA, the CDR3 is TGTGCCAGCAAACGACGGAAGAACACTGAAGCTTTCTTT. Amino acid sequence: CASKRRKNTEAFF.

This clonotype was found many times. The chain links TRBV27 to TRBJ2-1; 7 nucleotides line up with TRBD2. J was trimmed by 9 bases and V by 2 bases; bases with no gene match: 1. CDR1 MNHEY and CDR2 SMNVEV come from the germline V gene (reference sequence). The CDR3 runs 12 residues. This CDR3 is CASSLGRAEQFF. The CDR3, as DNA: TGTGCCAGCAGTTTAGGGAGGGCTGAGCAGTTCTTC.

This clonotype came up many times. The chain carries TRBV27 and TRBJ1-3, with D hard to call. Between the trimmed V and J ends, which lost 6 bases and 0 bases, there was a span of 12 bases. CDR3 length equals 15 residues. Germline-derived CDR1 and CDR2 are MNHEY and SMNVEV (reference sequence). The CDR3 coding sequence is TGTGCCAGCAGCCGAACGGCGAGCTCTGGAAACACCATATATTTT. Protein product: CASSRTASSGNTIYF.

This clonotype occurred many times. The J gene is TRBJ2-7, the V gene TRBV12-3 or TRBV12-4; D gene uncertain. The length of the CDR3 is 12 residues. V gave up 10 bases and J gave up 5 bases, with 15 bases separating them. The CDR3 nucleotides are TGTGCCATACGACTCCTAGGCCACGAGCAGTACTTC. It encodes CAIRLLGHEQYF.

At least ten counts were recorded for this clonotype. The chain combines TRBV4-1 with TRBJ1-4; no reliable D call. Per germline, CDR1 MGHRA and CDR2 YSYEKL. The CDR3 totals 14 residues. V was clipped by 4 bases and J by 4 bases, with 10 bases between them. Here the CDR3 DNA reads TGCGCCAGCAGCCCATACCTGGATAATGAAAAACTGTTTTTT. This translates into CASSPYLDNEKLFF.

V is TRBV27 and J is TRBJ2-1; D gene ambiguous. The germline CDR1 and CDR2 sequences are MNHEY and SMNVEV (reference sequence). This CDR3 has 13 amino acids. V lost 3 bases and J lost 7, with 10 bases in between. The CDR3 DNA reads as TGTGCCAGCAGTTTGTGGGGAAGGAATGAGCAGTTCTTC. Encoded protein: CASSLWGRNEQFF.

The V call is TRBV7-3, the J call TRBJ2-7; 7 bases match TRBD1. Germline V gene sequence: CDR1 SGHTA, CDR2 FQGTGA. CDR3 length: 13 residues. With 1 base clipped from V and 3 bases from J, the junction kept 0 bases outside the gene matches. CDR3 nucleotide sequence: TGTGCCAGCAGCTTAAGGACAGGCTACGAGCAGTACGTC. This sequence encodes CASSLRTGYEQYV.

This clonotype was seen ten or more times. The chain is built from TRBV6-5 and TRBJ2-1; D may be TRBD1 or TRBD2 (5 bases each). Trimming cost V 1 base and J 7 bases, with 8 bases left between them. Germline CDR1 and CDR2: MNHEY and SVGAGI. The CDR3 totals 13 residues. The CDR3 sequence is CASSYFGGNEQFF. CDR3 DNA: TGTGCCAGCAGTTACTTTGGGGGAAATGAGCAGTTCTTC.

This clonotype was found a few times. The chain recombines TRBV4-1 with TRBJ2-3; weak D call: TRBD1 (5 bases). Germline V gene lookup returns CDR1 MGHRA and CDR2 YSYEKL. CDR3 length: 18 residues. V was shortened by 4 bases and J by 0 bases, with 20 bases between the two germline ends. CDR3 region: CASSLQGPRVSSTDTQYF. The CDR3 DNA is TGCGCCAGCAGCCTTCAAGGGCCCAGGGTTTCTAGCACAGATACGCAGTATTTT.

This clonotype was detected ten times or more. The chain combines TRBV5-5 with TRBJ2-1; a weak D match, TRBD2 (6 bases). There are 14 residues in the CDR3. CDR1 is SGHKS and CDR2 is YYEKEE in the germline V gene (reference sequence). V was trimmed by 9 bases and J by 5 bases, leaving 18 bases between them. The CDR3 region has the DNA TGTGCCATGGGCCCCGGGGGACGGCACAATGAGCAGTTCTTC. Translation: CAMGPGGRHNEQFF.

In this sample, this clonotype turned up many times. The chain joins TRBV10-3 to TRBJ2-1, with D maybe TRBD1 (6 bases). V lost 11 bases and J 5 bases, leaving 16 bases between the germline ends. Looked up from germline, CDR1 is ENHRY and CDR2 is SYGVKD. The CDR3 is 13 residues long. The CDR3 nucleotides read TGTGCCGTTTCCGACAGGTCCCACAATGAGCAGTTCTTC. This encodes CAVSDRSHNEQFF.

In the case of this clonotype: This may be a read error: a much more frequent sequence differs by one nucleotide. The chain employs TRBV12-5 and TRBJ2-1; maybe TRBD2 (6 bases). This CDR3 comprises 11 residues. The germline CDR1 and CDR2 sequences are LGHNT and FRNRAP. As DNA, the CDR3 is TGTGCTAGTGGTTGGAGGGGTGAGCAGTCCTTC. Amino acids: CASGWRGEQSF.

In its sample, this clonotype was seen many times. The rearrangement uses TRBV20-1 and TRBJ2-5; no reliable D call. Germline assignment: CDR1 DFQATT and CDR2 SNEGSKA (reference sequence). This CDR3 has 14 amino acids. The germline V and J ends were trimmed by 3 bases and 2 bases, with 13 bases remaining between them. The CDR3 DNA reads as TGCAGTGCTAGGGGGTGGGCAGAACAAGAGACCCAGTACTTC. Amino acids: CSARGWAEQETQYF.

This clonotype was counted only a few times. The rearrangement joins TRBV5-8 to TRBJ2-1; D tentatively reads TRBD1 or TRBD2 (6 bases each). Trimming shortened V by 3 bases and J by 3 bases, and 13 bases separated the two germline ends. From germline, CDR1 is SGHTS and CDR2 YDEGEE. The CDR3 has 15 amino acids. DNA for the CDR3: TGTGCCAGCAGCTACATCGGGGGCAGCTACAATGAGCAGTTCTTC. It codes for CASSYIGGSYNEQFF.

This clonotype was seen ten or more times. V and J are TRBV7-9 and TRBJ2-2; D not resolved. Trimming cost V 4 bases and J 6 bases, with 6 bases left between them. Germline CDR1 reads SEHNR; CDR2 reads FQNEAQ (reference sequence). This CDR3 comprises 12 residues. The CDR3: CASSWNPGELFF. CDR3 DNA: TGTGCCAGCAGCTGGAATCCCGGGGAGCTGTTTTTT. The variable domain in full, with the rest retrieved from reference TRBV7-9 and TRBJ2-2, is DTGVSQNPRHKITKRGQNVTFRCDPISEHNRLYWYRQTLGQGPEFLTYFQNEAQLEKSRLLSDRFSAERPKGSFSTLEIQRTEQGDSAMYLCASSWNPGELFFGEGSRLTVL.

On this clonotype itself: The junction departs from the called germline gene at one end, perhaps through a read error. This sequence joins TRBV20-1 and TRBJ2-1; the D is unclear. The CDR3 extends over 16 amino acids. Per germline, CDR1 DFQATT and CDR2 SNEGSKA (reference sequence). CDR3 in DNA: TGCATTGCTAGACCTTCCCCCGGAGTACTTAACAATGAGCAGTTCTTC. Translation: CIARPSPGVLNNEQFF.